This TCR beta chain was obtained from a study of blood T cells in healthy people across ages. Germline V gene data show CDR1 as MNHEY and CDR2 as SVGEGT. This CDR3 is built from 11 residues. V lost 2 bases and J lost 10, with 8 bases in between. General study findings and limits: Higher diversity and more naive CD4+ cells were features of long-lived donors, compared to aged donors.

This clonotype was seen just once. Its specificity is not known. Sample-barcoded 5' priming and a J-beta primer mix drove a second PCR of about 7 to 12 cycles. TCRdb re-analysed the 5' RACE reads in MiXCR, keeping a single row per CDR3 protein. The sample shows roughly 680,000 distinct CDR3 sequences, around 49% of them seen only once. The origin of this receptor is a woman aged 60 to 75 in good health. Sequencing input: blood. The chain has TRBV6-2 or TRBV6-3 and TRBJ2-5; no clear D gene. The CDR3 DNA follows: TGTGCCAGCAGTTACGACTTGCACCAGTACTTC. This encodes CASSYDLHQYF.